Sequencing of this T cell receptor (beta chain) was carried out in a study of vaccination and CD4 T cells after COVID-19. On the study more broadly: The convalescents comprised six males and four females, two of them Hispanic.

Remarks on this clonotype: The antigen is not known.

Indicated treatment: approximately nine-day PBMC culture with coronavirus spike peptide pools or control peptides (ViraFEST assay). Upon completion of under 12 days of culture, CD4+ T cells were isolated via negative selection. Sequencing of DNA taken from cultured CD4+ T cells relied on the Oncomine TCR Beta short-read assay. Genomic DNA extraction was carried out from cultured CD4+ T cells. TCRdb called the PCR reads again in MiXCR, with one record for every CDR3 protein. The sample includes some 16,000 distinct CDR3 sequences, around 66% of them seen just once. Per germline, CDR1 SNHLY and CDR2 FYNNEI. This CDR3 is built from 18 residues. Unmatched junction bases numbered 13, after V lost 2 bases and J lost 7 bases.

This TCR derives from a human donor who had recovered from COVID-19. The specimen sequenced was CD4+ T cells from blood, cultured in vitro. The chain employs TRBV2 and TRBJ1-6; 8 bases agree with TRBD1. The CDR3 loop is CASSEPRQGLEVNSPLHF. CDR3 coding DNA: TGTGCCAGCAGTGAACCCCGACAGGGGCTAGAGGTGAATTCACCCCTCCACTTT.